These T cell receptor beta chains were read from a single sample in a study of blood T cell repertoires in COVID-19. The protocol was immunoSEQ multiplex PCR, while the TCRdb copy is restricted to in-frame clones and leaves out a portion. The sample consists of about 190,000 clones, 75% to 90% of them appearing once. What was sequenced was peripheral blood. The receptors originated from a man aged 40-49 years with acute or convalescent COVID-19. CDR3s include the opening cysteine and the closing phenylalanine or tryptophan. The D gene is left open where the match is weak. The size entry is marked missing in some rows and otherwise reads once, few, many or a size class.

v_call	j_call	cdr3_length	clone_size	d_call	cdr3_nt	cdr3_aa
TRBV7-9	TRBJ1-1	13	.	.	TGTGCCAGCAGCTTAGAAGCAGGGACTGAAGCTTTCTTT	CASSLEAGTEAFF
TRBV6-4	TRBJ2-3	15	.	TRBD2	TGTGCCAGCAGTGACTTCGGGGGGGCATCGGATACGCAGTATTTT	CASSDFGGASDTQYF
TRBV18	TRBJ2-7	14	.	.	TGTGCCAGCTCGGCAGGGGGACTCACCTACGAGCAGTACTTC	CASSAGGLTYEQYF
TRBV7-9	TRBJ2-1	14	.	.	TGTGCCAGCAGCTTAGACTACCCCTACAATGAGCAGTTCTTC	CASSLDYPYNEQFF
TRBV19	TRBJ1-5	15	.	TRBD1	TGTGCCACTGACACAGGGGTTCGGAGCAATCAGCCCCAGCATTTT	CATDTGVRSNQPQHF
TRBV7-2	TRBJ2-5	15	.	TRBD2	TGTGCCAGCAGCTTAGGAGCGGGGGTGGGGGAGACCCAGTACTTC	CASSLGAGVGETQYF
TRBV11-2	TRBJ2-3	16	.	.	TGTGCCAGCAGCTTAGCGGCAGGGTTGGGCACAGATACGCAGTATTTT	CASSLAAGLGTDTQYF
TRBV7-2	TRBJ2-2	14	few	TRBD1	TGTGCCAGCAGCTTGGGACAGGGCACCGGGGAGCTGTTTTTT	CASSLGQGTGELFF
TRBV24-1	TRBJ2-7	15	.	.	TGTGCCACCAGTGATCCCAGGGATGGAACCTACGAGCAGTACTTC	CATSDPRDGTYEQYF
TRBV12-3/TRBV12-4	TRBJ2-5	11	.	.	TGTGCCAGCAGTTCCTATGAGACCCAGTACTTC	CASSSYETQYF
TRBV11-2	TRBJ2-1	18	.	TRBD1	TGTGCCAGCAGCTCTGCACGCTCGGGACAGGGGCCCTACAATGAGCAGTTCTTC	CASSSARSGQGPYNEQFF
TRBV29-1	TRBJ2-6	19	.	TRBD1	TGCAGCGTTGAGGACAGGGGGCCATTAGGGGAGCCTGGGGCCAACGTCCTGACTTTC	CSVEDRGPLGEPGANVLTF
TRBV5-8	TRBJ1-2	13	.	TRBD1	TGTGCCAGCAGCTTTGGACAGGGGGATGGCTACACCTTC	CASSFGQGDGYTF
TRBV5-4	TRBJ2-5	15	.	TRBD2	TGTGCCAGCAGCAAGGGGACTAGCGTACAAGAGACCCAGTACTTC	CASSKGTSVQETQYF
TRBV2	TRBJ2-7	13	.	.	TGTGCCAGCAGTGACAGGCACTCCTACGAGCAGTACTTC	CASSDRHSYEQYF
TRBV27	TRBJ2-2	20	.	TRBD2	TGTGCCAGCAGTAACCCCCGAGGACTAGCGGGGGGGCGGAACACCGGGGAGCTGTTTTTT	CASSNPRGLAGGRNTGELFF
TRBV30	TRBJ1-5	16	.	TRBD1	TGTGCCTGGAGCGACCAGCAGGGGGCTAGAAATCAGCCCCAGCATTTT	CAWSDQQGARNQPQHF
TRBV7-9	TRBJ2-1	16	once	TRBD1	TGTGCCAGCATCCCGATACAGGGGGCTTTTACCAATGAGCAGTTCTTC	CASIPIQGAFTNEQFF
TRBV19	TRBJ2-6	16	.	.	TGTGCCAGTAGTATGGTCCAGGGAATGGGGGCCAACGTCCTGACTTTC	CASSMVQGMGANVLTF
TRBV12-3/TRBV12-4	TRBJ2-7	11	.	.	TGTGCCAGCAGTCACAGGGTCGAGCAGTACTTC	CASSHRVEQYF
TRBV5-6	TRBJ1-1	12	.	TRBD1	TGTGCCAGCAGCTTGGGACAGGGGGAAGCTTTCTTT	CASSLGQGEAFF
TRBV5-1	TRBJ1-1	14	.	.	TGCGCCAGCAGCCCCGGCAGGGCGGACACTGAAGCTTTCTTT	CASSPGRADTEAFF
TRBV14	TRBJ1-1	13	.	.	TGTGCCAGCAGCCCCGCGGGGTACACTGAAGCTTTCTTT	CASSPAGYTEAFF
TRBV6-6	TRBJ2-1	16	.	TRBD2	TGTGCCAGCAGTTACTCAGCCAGCGGGGCTTACAATGAGCAGTTCTTC	CASSYSASGAYNEQFF
TRBV6-4	TRBJ2-1	15	.	.	TGTGCCAGCAGTGACTCCGCTGGGGGCGAGATGAGGCAGTTCTTC	CASSDSAGGEMRQFF
TRBV3-1/TRBV3-2	TRBJ2-7	14	.	TRBD1	TGTGCCAGCAGCCGAACCCAGGGGGTCGACGAGCAGTACTTC	CASSRTQGVDEQYF
TRBV5-1	TRBJ1-1	14	.	.	TGCGCCAGCAGCTTGGTCGGGGAAAGGACTGAAGCTTTCTTT	CASSLVGERTEAFF
TRBV7-9	TRBJ1-4	14	.	.	TGTGCCAGCAGCCCACAGAACGGTAATGAAAAACTGTTTTTT	CASSPQNGNEKLFF
TRBV5-6	TRBJ1-6	14	.	TRBD1	TGTGCCAGCAGCTTCGGACAGGTTAATTCACCCCTCCACTTT	CASSFGQVNSPLHF
TRBV20-1	TRBJ1-2	13	.	.	TGCAGTGCTAGTTCGGGAGCTGACTATGGCTACACCTTC	CSASSGADYGYTF
TRBV27	TRBJ1-2	13	.	.	TGTGCCAGCAGTTTAAGGCGCGGCTATGGCTACACCTTC	CASSLRRGYGYTF
TRBV28	TRBJ1-2	18	.	.	TGTGCCAGCAGTTCAACCATTAATGGCCGATCCTTTAACTATGGCTACACCTTC	CASSSTINGRSFNYGYTF
TRBV7-8	TRBJ2-3	17	.	TRBD1	TGTGCCAGCAGCCCAGTCTCGGGACAGGGAGCAGCAGATACGCAGTATTTT	CASSPVSGQGAADTQYF
TRBV19	TRBJ2-3	14	.	.	TGTGCCAGTAGTATCCCGATGCGGGGAACTACGCAGTATTTT	CASSIPMRGTTQYF
TRBV10-2	TRBJ2-7	16	.	TRBD2	TGCGCCAGCAGTGTTCAGCGGGGGGTTCGGCCCTACGAGCAGTACTTC	CASSVQRGVRPYEQYF
TRBV15	TRBJ2-5	13	.	.	TGTGCCACCAGCAGAGAGGGCAGGGAGACCCAGTACTTC	CATSREGRETQYF
TRBV7-7	TRBJ2-7	12	.	.	TGTGCTAGCAGCCTGGGGGGTGGGGAGCAGTACTTC	CASSLGGGEQYF
TRBV12-3/TRBV12-4	TRBJ1-6	13	.	.	TGTGCCAGCAGTTTATTGCGCAACTCACCCCTCCACTTT	CASSLLRNSPLHF
TRBV2	TRBJ1-3	15	.	.	TGTGCCAGCAGTGAATCTGTATTCTCTGGAAACACCATATATTTT	CASSESVFSGNTIYF
TRBV6-5	TRBJ1-2	14	.	.	TGTGCCAGCAGAAATTCGGGGGGAGACTATGGCTACACCTTC	CASRNSGGDYGYTF
TRBV5-1	TRBJ2-1	17	.	TRBD2	TGCGCCAGCAGCTTGGTCCCTACTAGCGAGTCCTACAATGAGCAGTTCTTC	CASSLVPTSESYNEQFF
TRBV19	TRBJ2-2	12	.	.	TGTGCCAGTAGTATCGGGACCGGGGAGCTGTTTTTT	CASSIGTGELFF
TRBV11-2	TRBJ2-3	13	.	.	TGTGCCAGCAGCCCTACAGGGCTAAATACGCAGTATTTT	CASSPTGLNTQYF
TRBV7-9	TRBJ2-7	14	.	TRBD1	TGTGCCAGCAGCTTGAGACAGGGGGCGCGGGAGCAGTACTTC	CASSLRQGAREQYF
TRBV6-6	TRBJ2-7	14	once	TRBD1	TGTGCCAGCACCCTGGGACAGGTGTTACGGGAGCAGTACTTC	CASTLGQVLREQYF
TRBV10-3	TRBJ2-5	17	once	TRBD2	TGTGCCATCAGTGATTGGGCTAGCGGGACCAACCAAGAGACCCAGTACTTC	CAISDWASGTNQETQYF
TRBV5-5	TRBJ1-5	16	.	TRBD1	TGTGCCAGCAGCTCGCTTTGGGGGACAGTCAATCAGCCCCAGCATTTT	CASSSLWGTVNQPQHF
TRBV24-1	TRBJ1-5	13	.	.	TGTGCCACCAGTGGTCAGGGCCAGGGGACCCAGCATTTT	CATSGQGQGTQHF
TRBV7-8	TRBJ2-1	16	.	TRBD1	TGTGCCAGCAGAACCCCCGGGACAGGGGTGTCCAATGAGCAGTTCTTC	CASRTPGTGVSNEQFF
TRBV12-3/TRBV12-4	TRBJ2-3	11	.	.	TGTGCCAGCAGACTCACAGATACGCAGTATTTT	CASRLTDTQYF
TRBV7-2	TRBJ2-1	16	few	.	TGTGCCAGCAGCCTAGGACCGACAGGTTTCTACAATGAGCAGTTCTTC	CASSLGPTGFYNEQFF